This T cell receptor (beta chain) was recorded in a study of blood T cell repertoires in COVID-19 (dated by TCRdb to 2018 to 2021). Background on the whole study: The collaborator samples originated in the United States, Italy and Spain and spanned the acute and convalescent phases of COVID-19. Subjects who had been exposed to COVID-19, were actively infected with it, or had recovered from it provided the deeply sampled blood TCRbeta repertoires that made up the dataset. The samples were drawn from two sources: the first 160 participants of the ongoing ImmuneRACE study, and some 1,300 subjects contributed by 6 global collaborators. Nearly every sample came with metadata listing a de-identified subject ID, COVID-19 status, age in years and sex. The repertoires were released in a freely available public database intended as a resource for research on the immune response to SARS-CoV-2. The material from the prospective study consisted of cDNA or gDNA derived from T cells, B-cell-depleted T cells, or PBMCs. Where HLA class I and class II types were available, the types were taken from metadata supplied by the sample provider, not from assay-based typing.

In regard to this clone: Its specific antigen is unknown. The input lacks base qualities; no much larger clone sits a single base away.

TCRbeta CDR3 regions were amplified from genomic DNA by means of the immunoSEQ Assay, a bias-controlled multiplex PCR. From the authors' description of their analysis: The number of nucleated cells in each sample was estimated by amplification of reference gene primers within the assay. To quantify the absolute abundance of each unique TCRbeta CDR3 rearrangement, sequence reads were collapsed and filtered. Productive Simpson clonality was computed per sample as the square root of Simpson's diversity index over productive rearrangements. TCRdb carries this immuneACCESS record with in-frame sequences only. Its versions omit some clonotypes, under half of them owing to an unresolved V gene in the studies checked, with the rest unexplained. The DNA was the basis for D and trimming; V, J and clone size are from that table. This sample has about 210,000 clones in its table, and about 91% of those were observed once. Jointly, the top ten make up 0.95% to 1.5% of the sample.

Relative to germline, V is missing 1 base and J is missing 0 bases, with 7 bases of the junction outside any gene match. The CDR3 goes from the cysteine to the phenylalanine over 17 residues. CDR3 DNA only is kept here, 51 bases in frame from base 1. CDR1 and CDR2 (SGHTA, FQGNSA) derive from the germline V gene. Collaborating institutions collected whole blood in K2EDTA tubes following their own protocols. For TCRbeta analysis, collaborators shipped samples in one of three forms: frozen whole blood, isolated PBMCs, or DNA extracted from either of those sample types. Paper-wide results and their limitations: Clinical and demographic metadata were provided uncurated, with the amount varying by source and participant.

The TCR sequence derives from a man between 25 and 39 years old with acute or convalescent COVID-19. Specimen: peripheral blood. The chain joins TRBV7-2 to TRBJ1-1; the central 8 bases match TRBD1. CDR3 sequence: CASSLVRGPMLNTEAFF. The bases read TGTGCCAGCAGCTTAGTCAGGGGGCCCATGCTGAACACTGAAGCTTTCTTT.